This is a list of T cell receptor beta chains from one sample in a study of control samples from healthy donors and cancer patients. The table came from immunoSEQ multiplex PCR; TCRdb's copy has only in-frame clones and leaves some out. Found here are some 120,000 clones, roughly nine tenths of them singletons; the top ten hold 6% to 8%. Sequencing used blood. The receptors here all came from a woman aged 18-29 years in good health. Each CDR3 is given with its conserved first and last residue. A D gene is named only where the DNA matches it firmly. Some rows mark clone size as missing; the rest say once, few, many or name a class of expanded clone.

j_gene,abundance,v_gene,d_gene,len,CDR3nt,CDR3aa
TRBJ1-1,NA,TRBV18,NA,14,TGTGCCAGCTCACCATACGAGGGAGCCACTGAAGCTTTCTTT,CASSPYEGATEAFF
TRBJ2-7,NA,TRBV7-2,TRBD2,17,TGTGCCAGCAGCAAGGGACTAGCGGGGGGGAGCTCCTACGAGCAGTACTTC,CASSKGLAGGSSYEQYF
TRBJ2-1,NA,TRBV5-1,TRBD2,15,TGCGCCAGCAGCACGGGACTAGCGACTTACAATGAGCAGTTCTTC,CASSTGLATYNEQFF
TRBJ2-5,NA,TRBV15,TRBD1,16,TGTGCCACCAGCAGAGCCGGGGCAGGGGGAAAAGAGACCCAGTACTTC,CATSRAGAGGKETQYF
TRBJ1-2,NA,TRBV19,NA,14,TGTGCCAGTAGTATAAGCAGGGCAACGGGCGGCTACACCTTC,CASSISRATGGYTF
TRBJ2-3,NA,TRBV5-4,NA,15,TGTGCCAGCAGCCCCCAAACACCTAGCACGCATACGCAGTATTTT,CASSPQTPSTHTQYF
TRBJ2-7,NA,TRBV25-1,NA,11,TGTGCCAGCAGAGGGAGCCAAGAGCAGTACTTC,CASRGSQEQYF
TRBJ1-3,NA,TRBV19,NA,14,TGTGCCAGTAGTATGAGGGACTCTGGAAACACCATATATTTT,CASSMRDSGNTIYF
TRBJ2-1,NA,TRBV7-9,TRBD2,13,TGTGCCAGCAGCTTGGGACTAGCGGGGGAGCAGTTCTTC,CASSLGLAGEQFF
TRBJ1-2,NA,TRBV6-4,TRBD1,13,TGTGCCAGCAGTGAAGGACAGGGCTATGGCTACACCTTC,CASSEGQGYGYTF
TRBJ1-1,NA,TRBV2,NA,12,TGTGCCAGCAAGGAATCGGAGACTGAAGCTTTCTTT,CASKESETEAFF
TRBJ1-6,NA,TRBV15,NA,17,TGTGCCACCAGCAGAGGTACGACGAGGACGGATAATTCACCCCTCCACTTT,CATSRGTTRTDNSPLHF
TRBJ2-3,NA,TRBV18,NA,15,TGTGCCAGCTCACCAACGGGGGGCTGGTCAGATACGCAGTATTTT,CASSPTGGWSDTQYF
TRBJ2-3,NA,TRBV7-2,NA,14,TGTGCCAGCAGCTCCCGACCTAGCACAGATACGCAGTATTTT,CASSSRPSTDTQYF
TRBJ1-2,NA,TRBV7-9,NA,12,TGTGCCAGCAGCTTAGATGTCTATGGCTACACCTTC,CASSLDVYGYTF
TRBJ1-1,NA,TRBV5-4,NA,14,TGTGCCAGCAGCTTGGAAGGGTTTCGCACTGAAGCTTTCTTT,CASSLEGFRTEAFF
TRBJ1-2,NA,TRBV24-1,NA,13,TGTGCCACCAGTGAGCAGGCAAACTATGGCTACACCTTC,CATSEQANYGYTF
TRBJ2-2,NA,TRBV2,TRBD2,15,TGTGCCAGCAGAGAACTAGCGTCCAACACCGGGGAGCTGTTTTTT,CASRELASNTGELFF
TRBJ1-5,NA,TRBV24-1,NA,15,TGTGCCACCAGTGATTTCACAGGGCTCAATCAGCCCCAGCATTTT,CATSDFTGLNQPQHF
TRBJ2-1,NA,TRBV4-3,NA,15,TGCGCCAGCAGCCAAGATGGCGGACGGTACAATGAGCAGTTCTTC,CASSQDGGRYNEQFF
TRBJ2-3,NA,TRBV7-3,NA,15,TGTGCCAGCAGCTTAGGGATCCTCTACACAGATACGCAGTATTTT,CASSLGILYTDTQYF
TRBJ2-2,NA,TRBV28,NA,14,TGTGCCAGCAGTTTATCGGGGAGGACCGGGGAGCTGTTTTTT,CASSLSGRTGELFF
TRBJ2-5,NA,TRBV5-1,NA,13,TGCGCCAGCGGACGGGCCCTGGGGGAGACCCAGTACTTC,CASGRALGETQYF
TRBJ2-2,NA,TRBV19,TRBD2,16,TGTGCCAGTCAACACACTAGCGGGGGCTTCGTCGGGGAGCTGTTTTTT,CASQHTSGGFVGELFF
TRBJ2-5,NA,TRBV3-1/TRBV3-2,TRBD2,15,TGTGCCAGCAGCCCTAGCGGGAGGCATCAAGAGACCCAGTACTTC,CASSPSGRHQETQYF
TRBJ1-5,few,TRBV6-6,NA,14,TGTGCCAGCAACCACGGGAGGGCCAGGGAACCCCAGCATTTT,CASNHGRAREPQHF
TRBJ1-3,NA,TRBV6-2/TRBV6-3,NA,17,TGTGCCAGCAGTACCGGACGTCGGGGGAGCTCTGGAAACACCATATATTTT,CASSTGRRGSSGNTIYF
TRBJ2-7,NA,TRBV3-1/TRBV3-2,NA,13,TGTGCCAGCAGCCAAGGGCAGGGCCACGAGCAGTACTTC,CASSQGQGHEQYF
TRBJ2-2,once,TRBV7-3,NA,15,TGTGCCAGCAGCTTAGACAACGCGAACACCGGGGAGCTGTTTTTT,CASSLDNANTGELFF
TRBJ1-1,NA,TRBV6-1,NA,17,TGTGCCAGCAGCGAACTGGGACAATCGGAGGGTAACACTGAAGCTTTCTTT,CASSELGQSEGNTEAFF
TRBJ2-3,once,TRBV5-5,TRBD2,18,TGTGCCAGCAGCTTTGGACTAGCGGGAGGCTCGGGGGCAGATACGCAGTATTTT,CASSFGLAGGSGADTQYF
TRBJ1-1,NA,TRBV7-5,NA,12,TGTGTCAGAACCTTAGGGGTCCTTGAAGCTTTCTTT,CVRTLGVLEAFF
TRBJ2-3,NA,TRBV4-3,TRBD2,18,TGCGCCAGCAGCCTCGGGACTAGCGGGGGGCCGACCACAGATACGCAGTATTTT,CASSLGTSGGPTTDTQYF
TRBJ2-5,NA,TRBV18,TRBD2,14,TGTGCCAGCTCAGCCCCGGGGGGAATAGAGACCCAGTACTTC,CASSAPGGIETQYF
TRBJ2-1,NA,TRBV25-1,NA,12,TGTGCCAGCAGTGAACAGGGAAATGAGCAGTTCTTC,CASSEQGNEQFF
TRBJ2-3,NA,TRBV4-1,NA,13,TGCGCCAGCAGCCCTCCGGCCAGTGATACGCAGTATTTT,CASSPPASDTQYF
TRBJ2-3,NA,TRBV7-2,NA,15,TGTGCCAGCACCGTAAGGGCCGTTAGCGCGGATACGCAGTATTTT,CASTVRAVSADTQYF
TRBJ2-7,NA,TRBV3-1/TRBV3-2,NA,18,TGTGCCAGCAGCCAAAAAACGTCCCCAGGGCTCCTCTCCTACGAGCAGTACTTC,CASSQKTSPGLLSYEQYF
TRBJ2-2,NA,TRBV7-8,NA,16,TGTGCCAGCAGCTCTAACGCCAGGGTTAACACCGGGGAGCTGTTTTTT,CASSSNARVNTGELFF
TRBJ2-1,NA,TRBV7-2,NA,15,TGTGCCAGCAGCCTGCGGGGAAACTCCTACAATGAGCAGTTCTTC,CASSLRGNSYNEQFF
TRBJ1-2,NA,TRBV4-3,TRBD1,14,TGCGCCAGCAGCCATCCGGGACAGTCATATGGCTACACCTTC,CASSHPGQSYGYTF